This T cell receptor (beta chain) stems from a study of blood T cell repertoires in COVID-19. V was clipped by 1 base and J by 3 bases, with 13 bases between them. Germline V lookup: CDR1 SGHRS, CDR2 YFSETQ. The CDR3 spans 15 residues. A single count supports this clone. Repertoires were generated with immunoSEQ multiplex PCR, while TCRdb's copy carries only in-frame clones and drops some. The data hold tens of thousands of clones, with roughly nine tenths observed a single time. This receptor was identified in a man aged 50 to 60 in a cohort sampled during active COVID-19. Specimen: peripheral blood. The chain uses TRBV5-1 and TRBJ1-2, with D perhaps TRBD1 (6 bases). CDR3 DNA: TGCGCCAGCAGCTTGTACAGGGAATCACACTATGGCTACACCTTC. As protein: CASSLYRESHYGYTF.